This TCR beta chain was profiled in a study of cytomegalovirus exposure and HLA in healthy donors. As for the study in general: About 83 million unique TCRs from HLA-typed donors made up an early data release. Overall study findings and caveats: TCR beta V- and J-gene trimming was later associated with a missense DCLRE1C variant. Most CMV-associated TCR beta chains appeared HLA-restricted in a later analysis. Accurate predictions that matched the HLA-A and HLA-B alleles of most subjects were reportedly made from TCR beta sequences.

A remark on this clone: As yet, its antigen is unknown.

From germline, CDR1 is MGHRA and CDR2 YSYEKL. Trimming cost V 0 bases and J 7 bases; bases outside gene matches: 6. The CDR3 loop spans 15 amino acids. Vbeta (60) and Jbeta (13) primers were used in the PCR. Libraries were prepared by immunoSEQ multiplex PCR; TCRdb keeps only in-frame clonotypes and omits some of them. The sample includes about 200,000 clones. The origin of this receptor is a young man in good health and CMV-seronegative. The chain couples TRBV4-1 to TRBJ1-1; the match to TRBD1 covers 9 bases. Source material: PBMCs. The CDR3 sequence: CASSQDWGQGREAFF. The DNA for the CDR3 is TGCGCCAGCAGCCAAGATTGGGGACAGGGTCGTGAAGCTTTCTTT.